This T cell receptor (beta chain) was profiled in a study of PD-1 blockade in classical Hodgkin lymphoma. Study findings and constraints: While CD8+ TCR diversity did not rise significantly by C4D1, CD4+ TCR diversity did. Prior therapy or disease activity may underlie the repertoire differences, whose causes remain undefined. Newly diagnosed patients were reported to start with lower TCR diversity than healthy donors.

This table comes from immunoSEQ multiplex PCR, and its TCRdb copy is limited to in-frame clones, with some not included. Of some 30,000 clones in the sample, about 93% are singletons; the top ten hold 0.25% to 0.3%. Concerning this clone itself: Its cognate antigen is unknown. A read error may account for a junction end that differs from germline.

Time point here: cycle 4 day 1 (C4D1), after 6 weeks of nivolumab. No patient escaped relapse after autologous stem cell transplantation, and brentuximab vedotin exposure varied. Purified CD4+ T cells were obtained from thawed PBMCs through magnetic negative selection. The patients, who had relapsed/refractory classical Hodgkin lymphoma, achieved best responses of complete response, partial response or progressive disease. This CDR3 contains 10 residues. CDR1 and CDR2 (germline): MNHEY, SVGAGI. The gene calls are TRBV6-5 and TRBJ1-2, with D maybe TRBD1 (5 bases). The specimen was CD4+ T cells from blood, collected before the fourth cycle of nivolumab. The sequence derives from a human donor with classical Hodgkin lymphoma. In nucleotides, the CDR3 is TGTGCCAGTACAGGCCCCATGCCCGCCTTC. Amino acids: CASTGPMPAF.